Sequencing of this T cell receptor beta chain was carried out in a study of blood T cell repertoires in COVID-19. On the study more broadly: T cells, B-cell-depleted T cells, or PBMCs provided the cDNA or gDNA that served as material.

Germline CDR1 is MNHEY and CDR2 is SMNVEV (reference sequence). This CDR3 region has 14 residues. Trimming pared 2 bases from V and 6 bases from J, leaving 14 bases between. Per the original methods: Reference gene primer amplification gave nucleated cell count estimates. Clones were read by immunoSEQ multiplex PCR, and TCRdb kept only the in-frame ones, dropping some. Clone size and V and J calls were adopted from that table, with D and trimming inferred from the DNA. The sample has 130,000 or so clones; over 80% are singletons. The sequenced sample consisted of peripheral blood. This rearrangement joins TRBV27 to TRBJ2-7; the D gene is possibly TRBD2 (6 bases). The TCR was taken from a man between 45 and 60 years old with active COVID-19. CDR3 region: CASSLKEGSSEQYF. CDR3 sequence (DNA): TGTGCCAGCAGTTTAAAGGAGGGCAGCTCCGAGCAGTACTTC.